This paragraph reports one TCR beta chain. What it recognizes is unknown. The sample comes from a study of cytomegalovirus exposure and HLA in healthy donors. Study-level points and caveats: V segments that were indistinguishable, TRBV6-2 and TRBV6-3 among them, were omitted from analysis. Donors were assumed by presence/absence analyses to have roughly uniform sequencing depth. Earlier results showed most TCR beta V segments being productive about 87% or about 30% of the time.

This CDR3 is built from 15 residues. Germline trimming cut 3 bases from V and 1 base from J; bases unmatched to any gene: 4. Germline lookup yields CDR1 LNHDA and CDR2 SQIVND (reference sequence). The PCR was carried out with 60 Vbeta primers and 13 Jbeta primers. Sequencing used immunoSEQ multiplex PCR; TCRdb keeps in-frame clones, though not all of them. The sample includes about 85,000 clones, over 70% of them seen just once. The material sequenced was PBMCs. The rearrangement uses TRBV19 and TRBJ2-3, with 7 nucleotides matching TRBD1. This receptor was obtained from a man aged 45-65 years in good health and CMV-seropositive. CDR3: CASSIFTGGTDTQYF. The CDR3 nucleotides are TGTGCCAGTAGTATCTTTACAGGGGGCACAGATACGCAGTATTTT.